Listed below are T cell receptor beta chains from one sample, sequenced in a study of Ad26.COV2.S vaccination and SARS-CoV-2 variants. Assay used: immunoSEQ multiplex PCR; TCRdb lists only in-frame clones, some missing. The sample records around 86,000 clones, approximately 86% being singletons. Sequenced material: peripheral blood, taken after recovery from COVID-19. The receptors shown here come from a human donor who had recovered from COVID-19. The CDR3 runs from the conserved cysteine through the conserved F or W. The order of the fields is J gene, D gene, clone size, CDR3 length, V gene, CDR3 DNA, CDR3 protein. The D gene is left open where the match is weak. Not every row has a clone size; where given, it reads once, few, many or a size class.

J gene: TRBJ2-1
D gene: .
clone size: .
CDR3 length: 14
V gene: TRBV28
CDR3 DNA: TGTGCCAGCAGGACTTCCGGAGAATACAATGAGCAGTTCTTC
CDR3 protein: CASRTSGEYNEQFF

J gene: TRBJ2-6
D gene: .
clone size: once
CDR3 length: 16
V gene: TRBV5-4
CDR3 DNA: TGTGCCAGCAGCTCAGGGCGGGCGCGCGGGGCCAACGTCCTGACTTTC
CDR3 protein: CASSSGRARGANVLTF

J gene: TRBJ2-1
D gene: .
clone size: .
CDR3 length: 15
V gene: TRBV6-5
CDR3 DNA: TGTGCCAGCAGTTACGTTGCGGAGGCCTCCGGGGAGCAGTTCTTC
CDR3 protein: CASSYVAEASGEQFF

J gene: TRBJ1-1
D gene: .
clone size: once
CDR3 length: 13
V gene: TRBV7-3
CDR3 DNA: TGTGCCAGCAGCTTCCAGGAGAACACTGAAGCTTTCTTT
CDR3 protein: CASSFQENTEAFF

J gene: TRBJ2-2
D gene: .
clone size: .
CDR3 length: 14
V gene: TRBV7-3
CDR3 DNA: TGTGCCAGCAGCTTCGGTCCAAACACCGGGGAGCTGTTTTTT
CDR3 protein: CASSFGPNTGELFF

J gene: TRBJ1-5
D gene: .
clone size: once
CDR3 length: 13
V gene: TRBV7-2
CDR3 DNA: TGTGCCAGCAGCTCAGAACCGACAGGGCCCCAGCATTTT
CDR3 protein: CASSSEPTGPQHF

J gene: TRBJ2-3
D gene: .
clone size: .
CDR3 length: 12
V gene: TRBV4-1
CDR3 DNA: TGCGCCAGCAGCCAAACGGGTGATACGCAGTATTTT
CDR3 protein: CASSQTGDTQYF

J gene: TRBJ2-5
D gene: .
clone size: .
CDR3 length: 13
V gene: TRBV10-1
CDR3 DNA: TGCGCCAGCAGCGGGACCTTTCAAGAGACCCAGTACTTC
CDR3 protein: CASSGTFQETQYF

J gene: TRBJ1-2
D gene: TRBD1
clone size: .
CDR3 length: 14
V gene: TRBV11-2
CDR3 DNA: TGTGCCAGCAGCTTAGAGGGACAGTCGCTTCGCTACACCTTC
CDR3 protein: CASSLEGQSLRYTF

J gene: TRBJ1-5
D gene: .
clone size: .
CDR3 length: 16
V gene: TRBV7-9
CDR3 DNA: TGTGCCAGCAGCTCCGGTCGTTTAGCAGGGTTCCAGCCCCAGCATTTT
CDR3 protein: CASSSGRLAGFQPQHF

J gene: TRBJ2-5
D gene: TRBD1
clone size: once
CDR3 length: 14
V gene: TRBV29-1
CDR3 DNA: TGCAGCGCGGCCAGGGACAGGGGTGTTGAGACCCAGTACTTC
CDR3 protein: CSAARDRGVETQYF

J gene: TRBJ2-7
D gene: .
clone size: .
CDR3 length: 13
V gene: TRBV25-1
CDR3 DNA: TGTGCCAGCAGTGAATTTGCGTCTTACGAGCAGTACTTC
CDR3 protein: CASSEFASYEQYF

J gene: TRBJ1-4
D gene: .
clone size: .
CDR3 length: 15
V gene: TRBV13
CDR3 DNA: TGTGCCAGCAGCTCATGGGCCGGGGGCGGTGAAAAACTGTTTTTT
CDR3 protein: CASSSWAGGGEKLFF

J gene: TRBJ1-4
D gene: TRBD1
clone size: .
CDR3 length: 17
V gene: TRBV28
CDR3 DNA: TGTGCCAGCAGTTTTGCGGCCCGGGACAGACCGAGCGAAAAACTGTTTTTT
CDR3 protein: CASSFAARDRPSEKLFF

J gene: TRBJ2-2
D gene: .
clone size: once
CDR3 length: 16
V gene: TRBV28
CDR3 DNA: TGTGCCAGCAGTTCGGTGGGGGGGCCGGGCACCGGGGAGCTGTTTTTT
CDR3 protein: CASSSVGGPGTGELFF

J gene: TRBJ1-1
D gene: .
clone size: once
CDR3 length: 14
V gene: TRBV18
CDR3 DNA: TGTGCCAGCTCATTAGCGCTGGGGGACACTGAAGCTTTCTTT
CDR3 protein: CASSLALGDTEAFF

J gene: TRBJ2-1
D gene: .
clone size: few
CDR3 length: 13
V gene: TRBV7-9
CDR3 DNA: TGTGCCAGCAGCTTGAGTGGCGTGGGCGAGCAGTTCTTC
CDR3 protein: CASSLSGVGEQFF

J gene: TRBJ2-7
D gene: .
clone size: few
CDR3 length: 12
V gene: TRBV5-6
CDR3 DNA: TGTGCCAGCAGCTTGCCCCCTGGAGAGCAGTACTTC
CDR3 protein: CASSLPPGEQYF

J gene: TRBJ1-2
D gene: TRBD1
clone size: .
CDR3 length: 17
V gene: TRBV14
CDR3 DNA: TGTGCCAGCAGCCATCAATTCCGGGACAGGGGTTCCTATGGCTACACCTTC
CDR3 protein: CASSHQFRDRGSYGYTF

J gene: TRBJ2-7
D gene: TRBD1
clone size: .
CDR3 length: 13
V gene: TRBV5-1
CDR3 DNA: TGCGCCAGCAGCCGCGGACAGGGCTACGAGCAGTACTTC
CDR3 protein: CASSRGQGYEQYF

J gene: TRBJ2-5
D gene: .
clone size: .
CDR3 length: 15
V gene: TRBV7-8
CDR3 DNA: TGTGCCAGCAGCTTAGATGGGGGCGCGTTAGAGACCCAGTACTTC
CDR3 protein: CASSLDGGALETQYF

J gene: TRBJ2-7
D gene: .
clone size: .
CDR3 length: 16
V gene: TRBV19
CDR3 DNA: TGTGCCAGTAGTCCAGCGGACCGGTTGAACTCCTACGAGCAGTACTTC
CDR3 protein: CASSPADRLNSYEQYF

J gene: TRBJ2-2
D gene: TRBD2
clone size: .
CDR3 length: 18
V gene: TRBV15
CDR3 DNA: TGTGCCACCAGCAGAGGACTAGCGGGAGGCGCGAACACCGGGGAGCTGTTTTTT
CDR3 protein: CATSRGLAGGANTGELFF

J gene: TRBJ2-1
D gene: .
clone size: .
CDR3 length: 19
V gene: TRBV21-1
CDR3 DNA: TGTGCCAGCCCACCGGCGGGAGTCGCCCCCTCGGACTCCTACAATGAGCAGTTCTTC
CDR3 protein: CASPPAGVAPSDSYNEQFF

J gene: TRBJ1-2
D gene: TRBD1
clone size: .
CDR3 length: 13
V gene: TRBV6-5
CDR3 DNA: TGTGCCAGCACGCGGGACAGGCGGCATGGCTACACCTTC
CDR3 protein: CASTRDRRHGYTF

J gene: TRBJ2-5
D gene: .
clone size: .
CDR3 length: 14
V gene: TRBV19
CDR3 DNA: TGTGCCAGTAGTATCGATGGTAGATTGGAGACCCAGTACTTC
CDR3 protein: CASSIDGRLETQYF

J gene: TRBJ2-5
D gene: TRBD1
clone size: .
CDR3 length: 15
V gene: TRBV19
CDR3 DNA: TGTGCCAGTAGTATTGGGACAGGGGAAGGAGAGACCCAGTACTTC
CDR3 protein: CASSIGTGEGETQYF

J gene: TRBJ1-1
D gene: .
clone size: .
CDR3 length: 13
V gene: TRBV28
CDR3 DNA: TGTGCCAGCAGTTTGGGTACGGACAGAAAAGCTTTCTTT
CDR3 protein: CASSLGTDRKAFF

J gene: TRBJ2-1
D gene: .
clone size: .
CDR3 length: 14
V gene: TRBV11-2
CDR3 DNA: TGTGCCAGCAGCCTGATCGGGAGAGGGAATGAGCAGTTCTTC
CDR3 protein: CASSLIGRGNEQFF

J gene: TRBJ2-3
D gene: TRBD2
clone size: .
CDR3 length: 16
V gene: TRBV7-9
CDR3 DNA: TGTGCCAGCAGCTCCACGGGGGGGAGGGGCCCAGATACGCAGTATTTT
CDR3 protein: CASSSTGGRGPDTQYF

J gene: TRBJ1-1
D gene: .
clone size: .
CDR3 length: 13
V gene: TRBV6-5
CDR3 DNA: TGTGCCAGCAGTTCGCGGTTGGGCACTGAAGCTTTCTTT
CDR3 protein: CASSSRLGTEAFF

J gene: TRBJ2-3
D gene: TRBD2
clone size: .
CDR3 length: 14
V gene: TRBV12-5
CDR3 DNA: TGTGCTAGTGGCCATAGCGGGAGGCCCGATACGCAGTATTTT
CDR3 protein: CASGHSGRPDTQYF

J gene: TRBJ2-2
D gene: .
clone size: few
CDR3 length: 17
V gene: TRBV19
CDR3 DNA: TGTGCCAGTAGCCTGGGCCAGGGACTCGGGAACACCGGGGAGCTGTTTTTT
CDR3 protein: CASSLGQGLGNTGELFF

J gene: TRBJ2-1
D gene: TRBD2
clone size: .
CDR3 length: 15
V gene: TRBV7-2
CDR3 DNA: TGTGCCAGCACTTGGAGTAGCGGGAGAGAAAATGAGCAGTTCTTC
CDR3 protein: CASTWSSGRENEQFF

J gene: TRBJ2-3
D gene: .
clone size: .
CDR3 length: 14
V gene: TRBV11-3
CDR3 DNA: TGTGCCAGCAGCAGTAAGATAGTCGCAGATACGCAGTATTTT
CDR3 protein: CASSSKIVADTQYF

J gene: TRBJ1-1
D gene: TRBD1
clone size: few
CDR3 length: 13
V gene: TRBV11-2
CDR3 DNA: TGTGCCAGCAGCATTACAGGGGGCACTGAAGCTTTCTTT
CDR3 protein: CASSITGGTEAFF

J gene: TRBJ2-1
D gene: TRBD2
clone size: few
CDR3 length: 15
V gene: TRBV4-3
CDR3 DNA: TGCGCCAGCAGCCAAGAACTACTAGCGGGAGTTGAGCAGTTCTTC
CDR3 protein: CASSQELLAGVEQFF

J gene: TRBJ2-1
D gene: TRBD2
clone size: .
CDR3 length: 16
V gene: TRBV4-1
CDR3 DNA: TGCGCCAGCAGCGCCCGACTAGCGGGACCCTCGGATGAGCAGTTCTTC
CDR3 protein: CASSARLAGPSDEQFF

J gene: TRBJ2-5
D gene: TRBD2
clone size: .
CDR3 length: 17
V gene: TRBV7-9
CDR3 DNA: TGTGCCAGCAGCTTAGCCCAGGGACTAGCGGGAGGAGAGACCCAGTACTTC
CDR3 protein: CASSLAQGLAGGETQYF

J gene: TRBJ2-5
D gene: .
clone size: .
CDR3 length: 15
V gene: TRBV5-5
CDR3 DNA: TGTGCCAGCACCTGGGGAGGGGGAGACCAAGAGACCCAGTACTTC
CDR3 protein: CASTWGGGDQETQYF

J gene: TRBJ1-1
D gene: .
clone size: .
CDR3 length: 14
V gene: TRBV5-8
CDR3 DNA: TGTGCCACGCTCTTATGGCAAACGAACACTGAAGCTTTCTTT
CDR3 protein: CATLLWQTNTEAFF

J gene: TRBJ1-5
D gene: TRBD1
clone size: .
CDR3 length: 12
V gene: TRBV27
CDR3 DNA: TGTGCCACCGGCAGGGGGGTCGGGCCCCAGCATTTT
CDR3 protein: CATGRGVGPQHF

J gene: TRBJ2-2
D gene: .
clone size: .
CDR3 length: 12
V gene: TRBV4-3
CDR3 DNA: TGCGCCAGCAGCCCGGTTGGCGGGGAGCTGTTTTTT
CDR3 protein: CASSPVGGELFF

J gene: TRBJ2-6
D gene: .
clone size: once
CDR3 length: 15
V gene: TRBV25-1
CDR3 DNA: TGTGCCAGCAGTGAAGTAGGCTCTGGGGCCAACGTCCTGACTTTC
CDR3 protein: CASSEVGSGANVLTF

J gene: TRBJ2-5
D gene: .
clone size: .
CDR3 length: 15
V gene: TRBV11-2
CDR3 DNA: TGTGCCAGCAGCTTAGATTCGGGGAGGTGGGAGACCCAGTACTTC
CDR3 protein: CASSLDSGRWETQYF

J gene: TRBJ2-2
D gene: TRBD1
clone size: .
CDR3 length: 16
V gene: TRBV5-4
CDR3 DNA: TGTGCCAGCAGCTCCAACAGGGGCGGAAACACCGGGGAGCTGTTTTTT
CDR3 protein: CASSSNRGGNTGELFF

J gene: TRBJ2-1
D gene: TRBD2
clone size: few
CDR3 length: 19
V gene: TRBV28
CDR3 DNA: TGTGCCAGCAGTTTCTTGTGGCCTAGCGGGAGTAAACTTTACAATGAGCAGTTCTTC
CDR3 protein: CASSFLWPSGSKLYNEQFF

J gene: TRBJ1-6
D gene: TRBD1
clone size: .
CDR3 length: 16
V gene: TRBV7-2
CDR3 DNA: TGTGCCAGCAGCTTATTCCCGGGACAGGGAAATTCACCCCTCCACTTT
CDR3 protein: CASSLFPGQGNSPLHF

J gene: TRBJ2-2
D gene: .
clone size: .
CDR3 length: 17
V gene: TRBV19
CDR3 DNA: TGTGCCAGTAGTGAGGCATGGGGACAAAAGAACACCGGGGAGCTGTTTTTT
CDR3 protein: CASSEAWGQKNTGELFF

J gene: TRBJ2-3
D gene: .
clone size: .
CDR3 length: 12
V gene: TRBV28
CDR3 DNA: TGTGCCAGCAGTCCCGGGCCAGATACGCAGTATTTT
CDR3 protein: CASSPGPDTQYF

J gene: TRBJ1-2
D gene: .
clone size: once
CDR3 length: 10
V gene: TRBV15
CDR3 DNA: TGTGCCACCGCGGGATATGGCTACACCTTC
CDR3 protein: CATAGYGYTF

J gene: TRBJ2-2
D gene: .
clone size: .
CDR3 length: 15
V gene: TRBV11-2
CDR3 DNA: TGTGCCAGCAGCTTAGAGGGTCGCCAAGCGAGGGAGCTGTTTTTT
CDR3 protein: CASSLEGRQARELFF

J gene: TRBJ1-2
D gene: .
clone size: .
CDR3 length: 13
V gene: TRBV18
CDR3 DNA: TGTGCCAGCTCAGTGGGGCAGGACTATGGCTACACCTTC
CDR3 protein: CASSVGQDYGYTF

J gene: TRBJ1-1
D gene: TRBD1
clone size: .
CDR3 length: 15
V gene: TRBV4-2
CDR3 DNA: TGTGCCAGCAGCCAAGAGACAGGGAGCGGGGCTGAAGCTTTCTTT
CDR3 protein: CASSQETGSGAEAFF

J gene: TRBJ2-4
D gene: TRBD1
clone size: .
CDR3 length: 13
V gene: TRBV12-3/TRBV12-4
CDR3 DNA: TGTGCCAGCAGTTCAGGGGGCGTAAACATTCAGTACTTC
CDR3 protein: CASSSGGVNIQYF

J gene: TRBJ1-5
D gene: .
clone size: many
CDR3 length: 13
V gene: TRBV6-6
CDR3 DNA: TGTGCCAGCAGTTTAGGACTCAATCAGCCCCAGCATTTT
CDR3 protein: CASSLGLNQPQHF

J gene: TRBJ2-1
D gene: .
clone size: once
CDR3 length: 16
V gene: TRBV9
CDR3 DNA: TGTGCCAGCAGCGTAGATATGAGTAGCTCCTACAATGAGCAGTTCTTC
CDR3 protein: CASSVDMSSSYNEQFF

J gene: TRBJ2-2
D gene: .
clone size: .
CDR3 length: 15
V gene: TRBV19
CDR3 DNA: TGTGCCAGTAGTATAGCTCCCGCTAGAACCGGGGAGCTGTTTTTT
CDR3 protein: CASSIAPARTGELFF

J gene: TRBJ2-5
D gene: TRBD1
clone size: .
CDR3 length: 15
V gene: TRBV3-1/TRBV3-2
CDR3 DNA: TGTGCCAGCAGCCAACGGACAGGGCCAAGGGTGACCCAGTACTTC
CDR3 protein: CASSQRTGPRVTQYF

J gene: TRBJ2-2
D gene: TRBD1
clone size: few
CDR3 length: 15
V gene: TRBV7-9
CDR3 DNA: TGTGCCAGCAGCTTAACAGGGGGCATGAGCGGGGAGCTGTTTTTT
CDR3 protein: CASSLTGGMSGELFF